There are many counts of the clone carrying this TCR beta chain. This entry comes from a study of T cells in Graves' hyperthyroidism and ophthalmopathy. TCR beta CDR3 regions were amplified from RNA. The study used the HTBI primer set for a first-round RT-PCR of the TCR CDR3. MiXCR, applied by TCRdb to the multiplex PCR reads, yields one record per CDR3 protein. The top ten clones hold about 10% of a sample with 400,000 to 550,000 distinct CDR3 sequences, less than 25% of them seen once. The sequenced sample was blood. The clonotype originates from a woman younger than 45 with Graves' ophthalmopathy.

The CDR3 protein is CASPGEGVREQYF. For the CDR3, the DNA is TGTGCCAGCCCGGGGGAAGGGGTAAGGGAGCAGTACTTC. This chain links TRBV6-1 with TRBJ2-7, with D perhaps TRBD2 (6 bases). Germline CDR1 MNHNS, CDR2 SASEGT. Trimming pared 8 bases from V and 7 bases from J, leaving 18 bases between. This CDR3 contains 13 residues.